This T cell receptor beta chain emerged from a study of CD8 T cells in Susac syndrome. Background on the study: Blood was drawn from Susac syndrome patients while they were therapy-naive, on corticosteroids, or on intravenous immunoglobulin alone.

Study-wide results and caveats: Susac-specific public clones were found in both the total CD8+ and the CD8+ TEMRA repertoires, with some 16 in the former and roughly 5 in the latter.

This clonotype was counted once. Its antigen remains unknown. The V end was cut by 1 base, the J end by 6 bases, with 17 bases between. The CDR3 runs 16 residues. The germline V gene has CDR1 MDHEN and CDR2 SYDVKM. The authors reverse transcribed about 0.5 to 1 ug RNA with random hexamers. Amplification of TCR beta CDR3 across 54 Vbeta and 13 Jbeta was performed with immunoSEQ multiplex PCR. TCRdb reanalysed the immunoSEQ multiplex PCR reads using MiXCR and keeps one entry per CDR3 protein. The sample gives tens of thousands of distinct CDR3 sequences, 93% of which show up once; 0.63% is in the top ten.

The V gene is TRBV28, the J gene TRBJ2-3; possible D gene TRBD2, 5 bases. Specimen: CD8+ T cells from PBMCs. This receptor was obtained from a human donor with Susac syndrome. DNA for the CDR3: TGTGCCAGCAGTTTATTTGCCCGGGGTTTGATGGATACGCAGTATTTT. As protein: CASSLFARGLMDTQYF.